Below are 31 T cell receptor beta chains sequenced from a single sample in a study of identical twins. MiXCR, run by TCRdb on the 5' RACE reads, gives a single entry per CDR3 protein. This sample yields 1.5 million or so distinct CDR3 sequences, of which more than 30% are seen a single time; less than 0.35% belongs to the top ten. Sequenced material: cord blood. The receptors come from a newborn girl in good health.

The chain employs TRBV7-2 and TRBJ1-5; TRBD1 matches at 9 bases. The ends lost 5 bases at V and 7 bases at J; junction bases unmatched: 3. The CDR3 length is 13 residues. Germline CDR1 SGHTA, CDR2 FQGNSA. The DNA of the CDR3 is TGTGCCAGCAGCCGGGACAGGGAACAGCCCCAGCATTTT. It translates to CASSRDREQPQHF.

In this sample, this clonotype turned up a few times. The gene calls are TRBV2 and TRBJ2-3, with D unclear. Deletions cut 6 bases from V and 2 bases from J, with 18 bases between. Germline V gives CDR1 SNHLY, CDR2 FYNNEI. There are 16 residues in the CDR3. The CDR3 sequence is CASRKAYTDHTDTQYF. DNA of the CDR3: TGTGCCAGCAGGAAAGCCTACACGGACCACACAGATACGCAGTATTTT.

This clonotype occurred a few times. The chain couples TRBV10-3 to TRBJ2-3; D is unclear. V lost 6 bases to trimming and J lost 0 bases, with 10 bases between them. Germline assignment: CDR1 ENHRY and CDR2 SYGVKD. The CDR3 spans 14 residues. The DNA for the CDR3 is TGTGCCATCAGGGAAATTGGGAGCACAGATACGCAGTATTTT. As protein: CAIREIGSTDTQYF.

The chain recombines TRBV21-1 with TRBJ2-7; the tabulated D call, TRBD1, remains unverified against the DNA. TRBV21-1 has pseudogene status. The length of the CDR3 is 16 residues. CDR3 sequence (DNA): TGTGCCAGCAGCAAAGAGATACAGGGAGTTTACAATGAGCAGTACTTC. Its translation is CASSKEIQGVYNEQYF.

To note about this clonotype: The junction does not match germline at one end; this may be a read error. The rearrangement links TRBV4-1 to TRBJ1-2, with 7 bases lining up with TRBD1. This CDR3 has 15 residues. In germline, CDR1 is MGHRA, CDR2 YSYEKL. The DNA of the CDR3 is TGCGCCAGCAGCCAGTGGGACGGACAGGCTTATGGCCACACCTTC. Its protein product is CASSQWDGQAYGHTF.

This clonotype was seen only a few times. The chain couples TRBV9 to TRBJ2-3; D gene unclear. Germline lookup yields CDR1 SGDLS and CDR2 YYNGEE. V lost 0 bases and J lost 1, with 9 bases in between. The CDR3 totals 15 residues. CDR3 loop: CASSVGFWGTDTQYF. In DNA, the CDR3 is TGTGCCAGCAGCGTAGGTTTCTGGGGCACAGATACGCAGTATTTT.

The rearrangement joins TRBV6-1 to TRBJ2-2; possibly TRBD1 for D (5 bases). V lost 8 bases and J 0 bases, leaving 13 bases between the germline ends. The CDR3 totals 15 residues. Germline V gives CDR1 MNHNS, CDR2 SASEGT. The CDR3 loop reads CASFPWGSNTGELFF. CDR3 coding DNA: TGTGCCAGCTTCCCGTGGGGCTCGAACACCGGGGAGCTGTTTTTT.

The genes are TRBV5-1 and TRBJ2-2; D ambiguous. The CDR3 contains 15 residues. Germline-derived CDR1 and CDR2 are SGHRS and YFSETQ. Trimming shortened V by 0 bases and J by 5 bases, and 11 bases separated the two germline ends. CDR3 region: CASSLGFGPTGELFF. The DNA of the CDR3 is TGCGCCAGCAGCTTGGGGTTCGGGCCAACCGGGGAGCTGTTTTTT.

This chain uses TRBV20-1 with TRBJ2-5, with 11 positions matching TRBD2. This CDR3 spans 14 amino acids. Losses at the gene ends were 6 bases for V and 11 bases for J; bases not matched to a gene: 14. Germline V gives CDR1 DFQATT, CDR2 SNEGSKA (reference sequence). Written as DNA, the CDR3 is TGCAGTGCCACCAGACTAGCGGGACGTCATGAGCAGTACTTC. It codes for CSATRLAGRHEQYF.

The rearrangement joins TRBV28 to TRBJ1-1; 7 bases fit TRBD1. Germline values: CDR1 MDHEN, CDR2 SYDVKM. The CDR3 runs to 16 residues. With 3 bases clipped from V and 1 base from J, the junction kept 8 bases outside the gene matches. The CDR3, as DNA: TGTGCCAGCAGTTTGGGACAGCTAGTTCAGAACACTGAAGCTTTCTTT. Residues: CASSLGQLVQNTEAFF.

This clonotype was seen a handful of times. The genes are TRBV27 and TRBJ2-7, with D tentatively TRBD2 (5 bases). V dropped 3 bases and J dropped 4 bases, with 13 bases sitting between them. Germline loops: CDR1 MNHEY, CDR2 SMNVEV (reference sequence). CDR3 length: 14 amino acids. The CDR3 sequence is CASSLVGSEYEQYF. CDR3 sequence (DNA): TGTGCCAGCAGTTTGGTGGGGAGCGAGTACGAGCAGTACTTC.

The table lists this clonotype with a few counts. This rearrangement joins TRBV20-1 to TRBJ2-3, with 8 bases matching TRBD2. Looked up from germline, CDR1 is DFQATT and CDR2 is SNEGSKA (reference sequence). CDR3 length equals 18 residues. The J segment lost 0 bases and the V segment lost 3 bases, leaving 14 bases of the junction unmatched. The CDR3 region has the DNA TGCAGTGCTAGGGATCTCCGGGAGCGGGAGACTAGCACAGATACGCAGTATTTT. It translates to CSARDLRERETSTDTQYF.

The V and J genes are TRBV30 and TRBJ2-3; 10 bases are a match to TRBD2. Germline CDR1 reads GTSNPN; CDR2 reads SVGIG (reference sequence). The CDR3 sequence is 14 residues long. With V trimmed by 2 bases and J by 3 bases, 2 bases remained unmatched. The CDR3 DNA is TGTGCCTGGAGTATTAGCGGGGGGACAGATACGCAGTATTTT. This translates into CAWSISGGTDTQYF.

V usage is TRBV20-1 and J usage is TRBJ1-2; D remains unclear. The germline V and J ends were trimmed by 6 bases and 0 bases, with 5 bases remaining between them. CDR1 is DFQATT and CDR2 is SNEGSKA in the germline V gene (reference sequence). The CDR3 consists of 11 residues. In DNA form, the CDR3 reads TGCAGTGCCCAGTCTAACTATGGCTACACCTTC. Protein: CSAQSNYGYTF.

This clonotype was seen a single time. The chain uses TRBV2 and TRBJ2-5; 8 bases agree with TRBD2. The DNA end is more similar to TRBJ2-7, so the J call may be wrong. The CDR3 length is 16 residues. Per germline, CDR1 SNHLY and CDR2 FYNNEI. The CDR3 sequence: CASSDLFSSGGLEQYF. The CDR3 DNA follows: TGTGCCAGCAGTGACTTGTTTTCCAGCGGGGGACTCGAGCAGTACTTC.

This clonotype was seen a single time. The germline gene is not matched at one end of the junction; a read error may be the cause. This rearrangement joins TRBV5-6 to TRBJ2-3, with TRBD2 matching 12 bases. This CDR3 spans 16 amino acids. The germline CDR1 and CDR2 sequences are SGHDT and YYEEEE. The CDR3 spells CTSSLTSGGLTDTQYF. The CDR3 DNA sequence: TGTACCAGCAGCTTGACTAGCGGGGGTCTCACAGATACGCAGTATTTT.

The chain carries TRBV20-1 and TRBJ2-7, with TRBD2 matching 9 bases. There are 12 residues in the CDR3. The germline V gene has CDR1 DFQATT and CDR2 SNEGSKA (reference sequence). V dropped 7 bases and J dropped 3; count of bases not matched to a gene: 4. CDR3 bases: TGCAGTGGGACTAGCGCGGGCTACGAGCAGTACTTC. Translated, it gives CSGTSAGYEQYF.

This clonotype was found a few times. CDR3 loop: CASSLGRDFSYEQYF. CDR3 sequence (DNA): TGTGCCAGCAGCTTAGGCAGGGATTTCTCCTACGAGCAGTACTTC. The V call is TRBV7-9, the J call TRBJ2-7; the D gene is possibly TRBD1 (5 bases). The ends were cut back, 1 base at V and 0 bases at J, with 10 bases in the middle. CDR1 is SEHNR, CDR2 FQNEAQ, per germline (reference sequence). The CDR3 consists of 15 residues. Together with reference TRBV7-9 and TRBJ2-7, the CDR3 gives the full variable domain: DTGVSQNPRHKITKRGQNVTFRCDPISEHNRLYWYRQTLGQGPEFLTYFQNEAQLEKSRLLSDRFSAERPKGSFSTLEIQRTEQGDSAMYLCASSLGRDFSYEQYFGPGTRLTVT.

This clonotype was detected a few times. The chain is built from TRBV6-1 and TRBJ2-3; TRBD1 matches at 12 bases. The CDR3 runs 17 residues. V lost 5 bases and J lost 2; bases outside the gene matches: 8. The V gene's germline CDR1 is MNHNS and CDR2 SASEGT. The CDR3 region has the DNA TGTGCCAGCAGTACCCAGGGACAGGGGGCTTTCACAGATACGCAGTATTTT. This translates into CASSTQGQGAFTDTQYF.

The sample holds a few counts of this clonotype. The chain links TRBV24-1 to TRBJ2-3, with 9 bases that match TRBD2. The V and J ends lost 3 bases and 4 bases, in that order; junction bases with no gene match: 7. Germline V gives CDR1 KGHDR, CDR2 SFDVKD. The CDR3 spans 16 residues. The CDR3 DNA reads as TGTGCCACCAGTGATGCAAGTAGCGGGAGTCCAGATACGCAGTATTTT. It is translated as CATSDASSGSPDTQYF.

This clonotype occurred a few times. CDR3 residues: CASSLDSWREQFF. The CDR3 nucleotides read TGCGCCAGCAGCTTGGATAGTTGGCGTGAGCAGTTCTTC. The chain recombines TRBV5-1 with TRBJ2-1; no clear D gene. Germline loops: CDR1 SGHRS, CDR2 YFSETQ. The V end was cut by 0 bases, the J end by 9 bases, with 10 bases between. The CDR3 loop spans 13 amino acids.

This clonotype appeared a few times. This chain joins TRBV20-1 and TRBJ1-4; TRBD1 might be the D (5 bases). The V end was cut by 2 bases, the J end by 4 bases, with 14 bases between. CDR3 size: 15 residues. Germline V lookup: CDR1 DFQATT, CDR2 SNEGSKA (reference sequence). CDR3 in amino acids: CSARMGTGFNEKLFF. The DNA for the CDR3 is TGCAGTGCTAGAATGGGGACCGGTTTTAATGAAAAACTGTTTTTT.

J is TRBJ2-5 and V is TRBV25-1; perhaps TRBD2 as D (7 bases). V was pared by 7 bases and J by 2 bases, with 17 bases between. Germline lookup yields CDR1 MGHDK and CDR2 SYGVNS. The CDR3 extends over 15 amino acids. The CDR3: CASTPPGGPQETQYF. The CDR3 coding sequence is TGTGCCAGCACTCCGCCGGGGGGCCCACAAGAGACCCAGTACTTC.

The V call is TRBV20-1, the J call TRBJ2-3, with D hard to call. Trimming took off 3 bases at V and 7 bases at J, with 5 bases between the two ends. The CDR3 spans 10 residues. Germline lookup yields CDR1 DFQATT and CDR2 SNEGSKA (reference sequence). CDR3 sequence reads: CSARGNTQYF. In DNA form, the CDR3 reads TGCAGTGCTAGGGGAAATACGCAGTATTTT.

The table lists this clonotype with a few counts. This chain links TRBV4-1 with TRBJ2-1, with D perhaps TRBD2 (7 bases). V was pared by 4 bases and J by 1 base, with 14 bases between. Germline lookup yields CDR1 MGHRA and CDR2 YSYEKL. This CDR3 region has 16 residues. The DNA for the CDR3 is TGCGCCAGCAGCCCTCAAGGGGGGGGTTCCTACAATGAGCAGTTCTTC. The encoded protein is CASSPQGGGSYNEQFF.

This clonotype showed up many times. J is TRBJ2-5 and V is TRBV28; a possible D gene is TRBD2 (5 bases). Between the trimmed V and J ends, which lost 3 bases and 5 bases, there was a span of 10 bases. The CDR3 loop spans 13 amino acids. Germline loops: CDR1 MDHEN, CDR2 SYDVKM. CDR3 coding DNA: TGTGCCAGCAGTTTTCTGGGAGTCGAGACCCAGTACTTC. This codes for CASSFLGVETQYF.

This clonotype occurred a few times. The rearrangement links TRBV5-1 to TRBJ2-1; the D gene is possibly TRBD2 (5 bases). The CDR3 sequence is 14 residues long. The V gene's germline CDR1 is SGHRS and CDR2 YFSETQ. V was cut by 4 bases and J by 6 bases, with 14 bases left in between. CDR3 protein: CASSPGGQVNEQFF. The DNA for the CDR3 is TGCGCCAGCAGCCCAGGAGGTCAGGTCAATGAGCAGTTCTTC.

A word on this clonotype: A junction boundary mismatches the germline segment, possibly from a read error. The CDR3: CGAGEGGTGNQPQHF. The CDR3 nucleotides are TGCGGTGCTGGGGAAGGTGGGACCGGGAATCAGCCCCAGCATTTT. The chain couples TRBV20-1 to TRBJ1-5; TRBD1 is a possible D gene (5 bases). The CDR3 totals 15 residues. CDR1 is DFQATT, CDR2 SNEGSKA, per germline (reference sequence).

This clonotype was counted a few times. The rearrangement joins TRBV20-1 to TRBJ2-1, with TRBD2 as a possible D gene (6 bases). Looked up from germline, CDR1 is DFQATT and CDR2 is SNEGSKA (reference sequence). V lost 3 bases to trimming and J lost 0 bases, with 18 bases between them. CDR3 length: 17 residues. CDR3 in DNA: TGCAGTGCTAGCCCCTATCCTAGCGACTTCTCCTACAATGAGCAGTTCTTC. As protein: CSASPYPSDFSYNEQFF.

V gene TRBV3-1 combines with J gene TRBJ2-7, with a tentative D call TRBD2 (5 bases). Germline V gives CDR1 LGHDT, CDR2 YNNKEL (reference sequence). This CDR3 contains 13 residues. V lost 4 bases to trimming and J lost 5 bases, with 12 bases between them. In DNA, the CDR3 is TGTGCCAGCAGCCCCTTCTCGGGGAACGAGCAGTACTTC. It is translated as CASSPFSGNEQYF.

The chain links TRBV12-5 to TRBJ2-1; 8 positions match TRBD2. The CDR3 runs to 16 residues. V dropped 4 bases and J dropped 0; count of bases not matched to a gene: 5. Per germline, CDR1 LGHNT and CDR2 FRNRAP. The CDR3 loop is CASGWETSGSYNEQFF. CDR3 nucleotides: TGTGCTAGTGGTTGGGAAACTAGCGGCTCCTACAATGAGCAGTTCTTC.